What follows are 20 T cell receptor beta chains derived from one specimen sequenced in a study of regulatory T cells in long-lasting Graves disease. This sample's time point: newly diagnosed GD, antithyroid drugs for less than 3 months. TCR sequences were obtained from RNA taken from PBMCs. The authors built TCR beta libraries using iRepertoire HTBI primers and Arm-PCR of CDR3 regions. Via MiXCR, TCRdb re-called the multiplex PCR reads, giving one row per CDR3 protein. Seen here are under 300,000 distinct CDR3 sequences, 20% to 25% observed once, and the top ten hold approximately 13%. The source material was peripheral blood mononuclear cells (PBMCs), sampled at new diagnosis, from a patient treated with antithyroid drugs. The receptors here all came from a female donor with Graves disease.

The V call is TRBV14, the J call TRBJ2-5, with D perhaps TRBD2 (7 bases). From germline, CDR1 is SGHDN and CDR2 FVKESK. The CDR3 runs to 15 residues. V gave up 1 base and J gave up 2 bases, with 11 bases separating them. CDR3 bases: TGTGCCAGCAGCCAAGTGGCGGGGGCGCAAGAGACCCAGTACTTC. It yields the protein CASSQVAGAQETQYF. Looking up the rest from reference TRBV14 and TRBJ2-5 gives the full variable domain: EAGVTQFPSHSVIEKGQTVTLRCDPISGHDNLYWYRRVMGKEIKFLLHFVKESKQDESGMPNNRFLAERTGGTYSTLKVQPAELEDSGVYFCASSQVAGAQETQYFGPGTRLLVL.

CDR3 sequence reads: CASSASSGGFDTQYF. CDR3 DNA: TGTGCCAGCAGCGCCTCCAGCGGGGGCTTTGATACGCAGTATTTT. The chain joins TRBV9 to TRBJ2-3, with 8 nucleotides matching TRBD2. The CDR3 consists of 15 residues. V shed 3 bases, J shed 6 bases, and the junction held 9 bases outside the gene matches. CDR1 and CDR2 (germline): SGDLS, YYNGEE.

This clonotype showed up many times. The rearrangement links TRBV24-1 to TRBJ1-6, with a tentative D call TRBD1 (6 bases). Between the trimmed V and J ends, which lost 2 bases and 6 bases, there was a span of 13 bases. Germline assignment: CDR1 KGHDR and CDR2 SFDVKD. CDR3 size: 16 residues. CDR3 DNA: TGTGCCACCAGTGATTCCTCGCGGGGGGCTAATTCACCCCTCCACTTT. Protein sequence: CATSDSSRGANSPLHF.

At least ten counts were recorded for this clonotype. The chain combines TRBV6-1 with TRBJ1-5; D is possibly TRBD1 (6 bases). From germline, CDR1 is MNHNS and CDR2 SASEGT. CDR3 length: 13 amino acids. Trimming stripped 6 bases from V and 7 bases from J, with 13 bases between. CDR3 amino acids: CASRGGTGQPQHF. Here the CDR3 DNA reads TGTGCCAGCAGGGGGGGAACAGGGCAGCCCCAGCATTTT.

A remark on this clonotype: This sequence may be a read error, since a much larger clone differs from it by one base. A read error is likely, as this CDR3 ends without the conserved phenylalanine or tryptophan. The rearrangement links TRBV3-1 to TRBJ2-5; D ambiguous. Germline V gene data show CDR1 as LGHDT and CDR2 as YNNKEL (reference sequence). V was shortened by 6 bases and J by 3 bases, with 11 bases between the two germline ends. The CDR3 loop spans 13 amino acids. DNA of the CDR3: TGTGCCAGCAGACCGGACGGTGAAGAGACCCAGTACCTC. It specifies CASRPDGEETQYL.

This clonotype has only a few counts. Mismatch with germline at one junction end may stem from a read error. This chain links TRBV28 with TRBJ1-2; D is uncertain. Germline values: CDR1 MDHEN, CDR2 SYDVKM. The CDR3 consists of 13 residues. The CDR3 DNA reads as TGTGCCAGCAACCACGGACGCCGCTATGGCTACACCTTT. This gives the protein CASNHGRRYGYTF.

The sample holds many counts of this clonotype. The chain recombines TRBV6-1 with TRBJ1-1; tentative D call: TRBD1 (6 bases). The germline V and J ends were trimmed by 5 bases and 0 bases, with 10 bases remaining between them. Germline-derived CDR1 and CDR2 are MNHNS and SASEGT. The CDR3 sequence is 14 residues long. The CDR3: CASSTGHLNTEAFF. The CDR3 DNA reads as TGTGCCAGCAGTACGGGACACCTGAACACTGAAGCTTTCTTT.

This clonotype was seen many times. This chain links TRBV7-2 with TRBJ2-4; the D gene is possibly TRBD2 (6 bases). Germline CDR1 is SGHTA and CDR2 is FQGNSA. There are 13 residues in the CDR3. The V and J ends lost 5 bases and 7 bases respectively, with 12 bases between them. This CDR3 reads CASSTGVGNIQYF. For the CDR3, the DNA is TGTGCCAGCAGCACGGGGGTTGGCAACATTCAGTACTTC.

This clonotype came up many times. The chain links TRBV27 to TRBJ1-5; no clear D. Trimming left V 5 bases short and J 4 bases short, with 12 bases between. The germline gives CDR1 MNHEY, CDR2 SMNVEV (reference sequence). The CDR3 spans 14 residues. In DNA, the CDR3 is TGTGCCAGCAGTACAATGGGCGGGAATCAGCCCCAGCATTTT. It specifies CASSTMGGNQPQHF.

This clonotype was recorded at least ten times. The CDR3: CASSIGGGSSYNEQFF. The CDR3 region has the DNA TGTGCCAGTAGTATAGGGGGCGGGAGCTCCTACAATGAGCAGTTCTTC. The V gene is TRBV19, the J gene TRBJ2-1; the match to TRBD2 covers 7 bases. Unmatched junction bases numbered 3, after V lost 1 base and J lost 0 bases. Germline V gene data show CDR1 as LNHDA and CDR2 as SQIVND (reference sequence). The CDR3 runs 16 residues.

CDR3 sequence: CASSNDLRDGYTF. The DNA for the CDR3 is TGTGCCAGCAGTAACGACCTACGGGATGGCTACACCTTC. The chain has TRBV6-4 and TRBJ1-2; D unresolved. There are 13 residues in the CDR3. Trimming took 5 bases from V and 6 from J, leaving 13 bases between them. CDR1 is MRHNA, CDR2 SNTAGT, per germline.

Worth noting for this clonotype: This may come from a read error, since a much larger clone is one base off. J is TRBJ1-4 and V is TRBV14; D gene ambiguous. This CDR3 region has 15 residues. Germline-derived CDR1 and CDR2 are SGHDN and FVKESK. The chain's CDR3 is CASSQDPGSSEELFF. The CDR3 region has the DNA TGTGCCAGCAGCCAAGATCCTGGGTCGAGTGAAGAACTGTTTTTT.

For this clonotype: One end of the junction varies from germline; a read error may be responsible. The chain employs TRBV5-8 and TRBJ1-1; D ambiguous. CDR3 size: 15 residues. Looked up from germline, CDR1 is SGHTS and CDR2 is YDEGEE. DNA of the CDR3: TGTGCCAGCAGCCGTACGGGTGTCGGGAACACTGGAGCTTTCTTT. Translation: CASSRTGVGNTGAFF.

CDR3: CASSLGPGQGTYEQYF. The CDR3 coding sequence is TGTGCCAGCAGCTTGGGGCCGGGACAGGGGACCTACGAGCAGTACTTC. This chain links TRBV5-5 with TRBJ2-7; 10 nucleotides agree with TRBD1. This CDR3 is 16 amino acids long. Germline assignment: CDR1 SGHKS and CDR2 YYEKEE (reference sequence). V was pared by 0 bases and J by 2 bases, with 5 bases of the junction left unmatched. Supplemented by reference TRBV5-5 and TRBJ2-7, the full variable domain reads DAGVTQSPTHLIKTRGQQVTLRCSPISGHKSVSWYQQVLGQGPQFIFQYYEKEERGRGNFPDRFSARQFPNYSSELNVNALLLGDSALYLCASSLGPGQGTYEQYFGPGTRLTVT.

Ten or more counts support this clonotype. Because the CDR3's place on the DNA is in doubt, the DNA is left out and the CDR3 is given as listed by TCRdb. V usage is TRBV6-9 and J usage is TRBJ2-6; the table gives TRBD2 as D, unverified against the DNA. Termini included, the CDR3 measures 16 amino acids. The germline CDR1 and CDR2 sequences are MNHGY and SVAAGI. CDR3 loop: CASSSSREAGANVLTF.

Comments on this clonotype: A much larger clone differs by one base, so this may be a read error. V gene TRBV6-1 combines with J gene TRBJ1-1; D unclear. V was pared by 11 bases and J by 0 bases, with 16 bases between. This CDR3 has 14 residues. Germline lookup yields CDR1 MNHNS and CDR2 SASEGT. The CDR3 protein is CASLSGYVNTEAFF. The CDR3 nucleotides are TGTGCCTCACTCTCGGGCTATGTGAACACTGAAGCTTTCTTT.

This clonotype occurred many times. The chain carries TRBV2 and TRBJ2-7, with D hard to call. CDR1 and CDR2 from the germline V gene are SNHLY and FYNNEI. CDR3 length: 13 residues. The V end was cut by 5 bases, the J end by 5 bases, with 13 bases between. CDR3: CASSPLEANEQYF. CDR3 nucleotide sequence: TGTGCCAGCAGTCCGTTGGAAGCGAACGAGCAGTACTTC.

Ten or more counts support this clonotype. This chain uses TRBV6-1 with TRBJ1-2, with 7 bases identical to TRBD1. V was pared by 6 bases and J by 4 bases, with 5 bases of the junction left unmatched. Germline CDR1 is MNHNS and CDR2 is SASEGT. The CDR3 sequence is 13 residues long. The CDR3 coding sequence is TGTGCCAGCAGCGTGACAGGGCCCTATGGCTACACCTTC. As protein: CASSVTGPYGYTF.

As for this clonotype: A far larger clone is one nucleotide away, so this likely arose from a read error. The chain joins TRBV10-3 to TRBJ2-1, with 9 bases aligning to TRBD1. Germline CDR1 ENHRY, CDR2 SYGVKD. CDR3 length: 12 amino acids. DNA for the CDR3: TGTGGCAGCAGCGAGTACAGGGGGCTTCAGTTCTTC. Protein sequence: CGSSEYRGLQFF.

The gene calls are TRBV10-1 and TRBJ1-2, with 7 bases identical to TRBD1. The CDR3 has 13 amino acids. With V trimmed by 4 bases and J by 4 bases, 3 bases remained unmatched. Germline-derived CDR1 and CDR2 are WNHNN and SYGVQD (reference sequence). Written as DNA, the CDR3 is TGCGCCAGCAGTGTCGACAGGGTCTATGGCTACACCTTC. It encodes CASSVDRVYGYTF.